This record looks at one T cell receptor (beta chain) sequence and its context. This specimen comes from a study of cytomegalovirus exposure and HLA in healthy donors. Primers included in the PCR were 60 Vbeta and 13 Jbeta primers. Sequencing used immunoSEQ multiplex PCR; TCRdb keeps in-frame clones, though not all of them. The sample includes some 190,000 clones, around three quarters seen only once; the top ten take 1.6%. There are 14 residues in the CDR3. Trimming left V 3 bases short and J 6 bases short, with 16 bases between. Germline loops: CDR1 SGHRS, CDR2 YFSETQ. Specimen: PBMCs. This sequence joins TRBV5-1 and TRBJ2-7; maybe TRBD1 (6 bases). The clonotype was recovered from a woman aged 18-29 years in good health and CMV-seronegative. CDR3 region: CASSSDRPGREQYF. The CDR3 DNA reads TGCGCCAGCAGCTCCGACAGGCCGGGGCGCGAGCAGTACTTC.